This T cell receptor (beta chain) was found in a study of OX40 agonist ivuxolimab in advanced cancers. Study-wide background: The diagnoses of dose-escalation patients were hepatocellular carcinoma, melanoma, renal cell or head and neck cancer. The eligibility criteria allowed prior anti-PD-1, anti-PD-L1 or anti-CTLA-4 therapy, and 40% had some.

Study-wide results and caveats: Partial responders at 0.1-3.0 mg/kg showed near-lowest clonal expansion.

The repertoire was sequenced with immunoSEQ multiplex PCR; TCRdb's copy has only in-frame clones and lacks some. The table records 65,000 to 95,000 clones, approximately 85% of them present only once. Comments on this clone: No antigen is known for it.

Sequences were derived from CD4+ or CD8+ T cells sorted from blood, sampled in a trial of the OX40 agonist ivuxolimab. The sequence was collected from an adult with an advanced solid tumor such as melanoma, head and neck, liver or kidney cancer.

The CDR3 loop is CASSRDRAGSQPQHF. CDR3 DNA: TGTGCCAGTAGTAGAGACAGGGCAGGAAGTCAGCCCCAGCATTTT. The rearrangement links TRBV19 to TRBJ1-5; the match to TRBD1 covers 7 bases. The CDR3 contains 15 residues. Germline V gene sequence: CDR1 LNHDA, CDR2 SQIVND (reference sequence). The J segment lost 6 bases and the V segment lost 4 bases, leaving 9 bases of the junction unmatched.